The source of this T cell receptor beta chain is a study of blood T cell repertoires in COVID-19. V was cut by 2 bases and J by 4 bases, with 14 bases left in between. The CDR3 contains 15 residues. Germline-derived CDR1 and CDR2 are MNHEY and SMNVEV (reference sequence). The repertoire was sequenced with immunoSEQ multiplex PCR; TCRdb's copy has only in-frame clones and lacks some. The repertoire includes about 120,000 clones, 79% of them detected once, and more than 35% sits in the top ten. This chain uses TRBV27 with TRBJ1-1; tentatively, D is TRBD1 (6 bases). The TCR originated in a man in his forties with active or convalescent COVID-19. Sequencing input: peripheral blood. The CDR3 sequence is CASSLKAGESTEAFF. The CDR3 region has the DNA TGTGCCAGCAGTTTAAAGGCAGGGGAGAGCACTGAAGCTTTCTTT.